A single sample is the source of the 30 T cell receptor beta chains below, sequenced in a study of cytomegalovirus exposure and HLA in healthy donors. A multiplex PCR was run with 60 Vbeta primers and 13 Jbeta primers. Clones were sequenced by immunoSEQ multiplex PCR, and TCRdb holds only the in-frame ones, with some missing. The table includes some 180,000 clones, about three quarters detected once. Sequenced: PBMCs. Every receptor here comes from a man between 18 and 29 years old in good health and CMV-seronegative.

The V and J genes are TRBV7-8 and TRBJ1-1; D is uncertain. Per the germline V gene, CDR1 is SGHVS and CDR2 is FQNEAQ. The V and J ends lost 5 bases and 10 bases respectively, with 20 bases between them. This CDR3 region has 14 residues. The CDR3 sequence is CASSLGLLRDVAFF. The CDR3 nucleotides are TGTGCCAGCAGCCTTGGACTATTGAGGGATGTAGCTTTCTTT.

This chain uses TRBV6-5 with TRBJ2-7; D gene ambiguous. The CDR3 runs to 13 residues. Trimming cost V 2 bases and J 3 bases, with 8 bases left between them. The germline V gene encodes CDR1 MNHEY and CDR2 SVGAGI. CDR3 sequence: CASSYDKYYEQYF. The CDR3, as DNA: TGTGCCAGCAGTTACGACAAATACTACGAGCAGTACTTC.

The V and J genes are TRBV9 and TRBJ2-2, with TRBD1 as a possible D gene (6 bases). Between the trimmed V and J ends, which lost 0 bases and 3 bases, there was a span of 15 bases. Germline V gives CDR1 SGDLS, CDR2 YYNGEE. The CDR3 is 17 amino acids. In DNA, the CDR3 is TGTGCCAGCAGCGTAGGGGCAGGGGTATTAGACACCGGGGAGCTGTTTTTT. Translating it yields CASSVGAGVLDTGELFF.

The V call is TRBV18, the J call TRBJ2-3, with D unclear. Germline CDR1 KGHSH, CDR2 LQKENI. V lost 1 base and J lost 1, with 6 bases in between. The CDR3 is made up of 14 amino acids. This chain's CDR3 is CASSPLPGTDTQYF. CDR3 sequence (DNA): TGTGCCAGCTCACCACTTCCAGGCACAGATACGCAGTATTTT.

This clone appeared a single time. CDR3 sequence reads: CSAEDRGGYTF. The CDR3 nucleotides are TGCAGTGCCGAAGATCGGGGTGGCTACACCTTC. The genes are TRBV20-1 and TRBJ1-2; D uncertain. CDR3 length: 11 amino acids. Germline lookup yields CDR1 DFQATT and CDR2 SNEGSKA (reference sequence). V was clipped by 6 bases and J by 7 bases, with 12 bases between them.

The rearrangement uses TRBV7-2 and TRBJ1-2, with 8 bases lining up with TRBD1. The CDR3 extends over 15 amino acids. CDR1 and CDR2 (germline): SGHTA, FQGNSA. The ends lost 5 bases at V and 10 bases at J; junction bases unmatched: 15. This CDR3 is CASSQTGQGAYTYTF. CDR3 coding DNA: TGTGCCAGCAGCCAGACCGGTCAGGGGGCCTATACCTACACCTTC.

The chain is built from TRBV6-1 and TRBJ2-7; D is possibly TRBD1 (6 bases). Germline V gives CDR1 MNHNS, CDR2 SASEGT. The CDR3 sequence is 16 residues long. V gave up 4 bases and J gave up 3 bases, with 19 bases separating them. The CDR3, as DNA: TGTGCCAGCAGTGTACCCCCAGAACAGGGCTACTACGAGCAGTACTTC. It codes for CASSVPPEQGYYEQYF.

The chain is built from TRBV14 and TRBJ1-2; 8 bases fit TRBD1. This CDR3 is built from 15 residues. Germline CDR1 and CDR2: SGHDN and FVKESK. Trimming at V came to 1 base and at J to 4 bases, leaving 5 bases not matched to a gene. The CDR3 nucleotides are TGTGCCAGCAGCCAAGTCGACAGGGGTGTCTATGGCTACACCTTC. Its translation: CASSQVDRGVYGYTF.

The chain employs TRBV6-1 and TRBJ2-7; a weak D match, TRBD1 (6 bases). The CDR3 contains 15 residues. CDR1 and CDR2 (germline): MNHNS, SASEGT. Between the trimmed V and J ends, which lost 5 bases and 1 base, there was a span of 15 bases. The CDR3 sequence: CASSPFSTGSYEQYF. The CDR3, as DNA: TGTGCCAGCAGTCCATTTTCGACAGGTTCCTACGAGCAGTACTTC.

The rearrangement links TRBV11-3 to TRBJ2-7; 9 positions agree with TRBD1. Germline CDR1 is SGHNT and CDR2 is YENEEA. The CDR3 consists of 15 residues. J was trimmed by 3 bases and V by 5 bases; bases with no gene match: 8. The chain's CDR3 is CASSPPGQGFYEQYF. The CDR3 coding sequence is TGTGCCAGCAGCCCCCCCGGACAGGGGTTCTACGAGCAGTACTTC.

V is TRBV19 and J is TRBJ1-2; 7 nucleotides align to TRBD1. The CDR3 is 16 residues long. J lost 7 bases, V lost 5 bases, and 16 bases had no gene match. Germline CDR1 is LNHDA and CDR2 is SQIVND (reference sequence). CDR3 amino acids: CASSPTLTGKTRGYTF. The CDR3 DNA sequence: TGTGCCAGTAGTCCAACTTTGACAGGGAAGACGCGTGGCTACACCTTC. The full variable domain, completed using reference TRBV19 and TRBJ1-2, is DGGITQSPKYLFRKEGQNVTLSCEQNLNHDAMYWYRQDPGQGLRLIYYSQIVNDFQKGDIAEGYSVSREKKESFPLTVTSAQKNPTAFYLCASSPTLTGKTRGYTFGSGTRLTVV.

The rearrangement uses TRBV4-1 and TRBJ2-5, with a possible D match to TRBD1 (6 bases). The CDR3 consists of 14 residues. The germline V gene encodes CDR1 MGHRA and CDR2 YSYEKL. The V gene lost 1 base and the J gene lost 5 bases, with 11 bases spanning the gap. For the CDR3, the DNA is TGCGCCAGCAGCCAAGCGCAGGGGATGGAGACCCAGTACTTC. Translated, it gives CASSQAQGMETQYF.

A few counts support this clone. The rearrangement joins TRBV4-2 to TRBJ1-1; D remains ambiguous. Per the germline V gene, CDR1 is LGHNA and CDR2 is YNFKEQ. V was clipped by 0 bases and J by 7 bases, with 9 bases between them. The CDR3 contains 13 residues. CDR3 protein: CASSQDIWSEAFF. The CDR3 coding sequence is TGTGCCAGCAGCCAAGATATTTGGAGTGAAGCTTTCTTT.

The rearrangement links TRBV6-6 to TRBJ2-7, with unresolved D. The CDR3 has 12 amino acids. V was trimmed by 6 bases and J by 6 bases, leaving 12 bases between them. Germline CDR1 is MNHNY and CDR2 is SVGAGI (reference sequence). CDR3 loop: CASRTDVREQYF. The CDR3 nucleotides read TGTGCCAGCAGGACTGACGTACGCGAGCAGTACTTC.

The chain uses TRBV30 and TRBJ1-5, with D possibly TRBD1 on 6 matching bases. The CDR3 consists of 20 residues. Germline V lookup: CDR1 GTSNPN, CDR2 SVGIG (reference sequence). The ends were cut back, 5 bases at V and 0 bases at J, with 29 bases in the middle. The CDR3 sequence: CAWQDGGGFSENYSNQPQHF. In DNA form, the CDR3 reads TGTGCCTGGCAAGACGGGGGGGGCTTTTCGGAGAATTATAGCAATCAGCCCCAGCATTTT.

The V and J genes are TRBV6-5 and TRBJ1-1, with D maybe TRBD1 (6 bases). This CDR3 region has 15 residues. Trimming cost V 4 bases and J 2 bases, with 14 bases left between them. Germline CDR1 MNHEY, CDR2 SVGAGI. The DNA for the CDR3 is TGTGCCAGCAGTTCCCCCGGGACACTTAACACTGAAGCTTTCTTT. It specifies CASSSPGTLNTEAFF.

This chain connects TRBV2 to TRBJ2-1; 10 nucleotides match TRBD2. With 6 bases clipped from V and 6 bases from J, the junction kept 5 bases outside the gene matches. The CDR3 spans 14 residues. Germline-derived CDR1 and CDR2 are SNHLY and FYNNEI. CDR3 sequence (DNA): TGTGCCAGCAGCGGGACTAGCGACCGCAATGAGCAGTTCTTC. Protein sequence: CASSGTSDRNEQFF.

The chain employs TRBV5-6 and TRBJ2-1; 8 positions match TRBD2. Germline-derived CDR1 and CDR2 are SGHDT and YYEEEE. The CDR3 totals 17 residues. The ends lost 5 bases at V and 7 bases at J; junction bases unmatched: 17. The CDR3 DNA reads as TGTGCCAGCAGTATGGGGCGGGGGGACCCGATCTGGAATGAGCAGTTCTTC. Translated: CASSMGRGDPIWNEQFF.

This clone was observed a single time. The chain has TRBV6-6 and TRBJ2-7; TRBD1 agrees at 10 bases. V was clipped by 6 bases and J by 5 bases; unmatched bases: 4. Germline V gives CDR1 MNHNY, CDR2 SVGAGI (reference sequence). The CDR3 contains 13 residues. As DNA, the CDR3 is TGTGCCAGCAGCCGGGACAGGGGAGACGAGCAGTACTTC. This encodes CASSRDRGDEQYF.

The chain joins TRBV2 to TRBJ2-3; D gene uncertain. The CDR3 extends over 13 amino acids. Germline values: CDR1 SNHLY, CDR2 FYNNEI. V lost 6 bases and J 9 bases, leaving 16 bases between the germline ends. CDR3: CASSQSRLVTQYF. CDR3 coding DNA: TGTGCCAGCAGCCAATCCCGACTCGTAACGCAGTATTTT. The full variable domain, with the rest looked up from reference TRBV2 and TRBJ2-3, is EPEVTQTPSHQVTQMGQEVILRCVPISNHLYFYWYRQILGQKVEFLVSFYNNEISEKSEIFDDQFSVERPDGSNFTLKIRSTKLEDSAMYFCASSQSRLVTQYFGPGTRLTVL.

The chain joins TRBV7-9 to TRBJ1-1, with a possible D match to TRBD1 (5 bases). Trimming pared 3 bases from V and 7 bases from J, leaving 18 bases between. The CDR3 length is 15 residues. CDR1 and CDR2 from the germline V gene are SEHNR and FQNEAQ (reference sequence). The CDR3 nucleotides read TGTGCCAGCAGCTTGGGCGGGACGGCTCCTTTTGAAGCTTTCTTT. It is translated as CASSLGGTAPFEAFF.

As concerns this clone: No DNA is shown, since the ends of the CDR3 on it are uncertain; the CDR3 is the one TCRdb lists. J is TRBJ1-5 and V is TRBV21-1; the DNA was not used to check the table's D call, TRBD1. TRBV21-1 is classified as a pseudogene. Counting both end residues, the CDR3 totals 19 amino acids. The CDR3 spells CASSRVGQGARNSNQPQHF.

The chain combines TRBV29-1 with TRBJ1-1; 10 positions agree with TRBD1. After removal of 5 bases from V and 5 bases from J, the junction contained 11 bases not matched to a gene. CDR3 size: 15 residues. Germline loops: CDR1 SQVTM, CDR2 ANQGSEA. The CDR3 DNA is TGCAGCGTTAACCCCGGGACAGGGGTTAGGACTGAAGCTTTCTTT. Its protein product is CSVNPGTGVRTEAFF.

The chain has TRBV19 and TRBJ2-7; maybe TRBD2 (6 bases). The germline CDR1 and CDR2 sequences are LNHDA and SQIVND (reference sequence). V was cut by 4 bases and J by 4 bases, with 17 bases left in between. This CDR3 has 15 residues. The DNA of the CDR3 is TGTGCCAGTAGTACCCTCTCCGGGAGTACGTACGAGCAGTACTTC. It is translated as CASSTLSGSTYEQYF.

The CDR3 here is CASSTVTGMNTEAFF. The CDR3, as DNA: TGTGCCAGCAGTACCGTTACAGGGATGAACACTGAAGCTTTCTTT. The chain uses TRBV25-1 and TRBJ1-1; possible D gene TRBD1, 6 bases. V lost 5 bases to trimming and J lost 0 bases, with 13 bases between them. The CDR3 covers 15 residues. CDR1 and CDR2 (germline): MGHDK, SYGVNS.

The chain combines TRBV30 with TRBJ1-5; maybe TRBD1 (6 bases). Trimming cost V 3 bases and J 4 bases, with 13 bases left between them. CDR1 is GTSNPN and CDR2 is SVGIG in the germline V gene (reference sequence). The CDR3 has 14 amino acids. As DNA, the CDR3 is TGTGCCTGGAGCCCCGGGACACTTAATCAGCCCCAGCATTTT. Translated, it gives CAWSPGTLNQPQHF.

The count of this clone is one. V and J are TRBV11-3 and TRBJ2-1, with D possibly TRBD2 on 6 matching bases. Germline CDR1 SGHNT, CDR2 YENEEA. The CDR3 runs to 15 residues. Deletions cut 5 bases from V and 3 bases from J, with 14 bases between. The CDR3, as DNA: TGTGCCAGCAGCCCCCGTTCGGGAGACTACAATGAGCAGTTCTTC. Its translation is CASSPRSGDYNEQFF.

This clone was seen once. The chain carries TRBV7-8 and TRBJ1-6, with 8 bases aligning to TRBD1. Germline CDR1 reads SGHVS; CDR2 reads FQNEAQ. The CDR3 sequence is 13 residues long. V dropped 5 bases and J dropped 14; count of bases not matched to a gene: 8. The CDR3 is CASSRQGQGALHF. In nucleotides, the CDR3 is TGTGCCAGCAGCCGACAGGGGCAGGGGGCCCTCCACTTT.

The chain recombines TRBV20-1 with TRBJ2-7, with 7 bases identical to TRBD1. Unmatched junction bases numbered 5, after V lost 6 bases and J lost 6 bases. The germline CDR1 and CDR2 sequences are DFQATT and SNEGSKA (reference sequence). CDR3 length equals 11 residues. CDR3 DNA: TGCAGTGCCATAAAGGGGGCCGAGCAGTACTTC. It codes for CSAIKGAEQYF.

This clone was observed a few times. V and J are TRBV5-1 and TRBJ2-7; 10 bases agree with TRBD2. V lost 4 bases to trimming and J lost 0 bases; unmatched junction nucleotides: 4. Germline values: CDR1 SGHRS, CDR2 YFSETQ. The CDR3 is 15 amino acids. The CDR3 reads CASSPTSGTSYEQYF. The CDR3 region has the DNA TGCGCCAGCAGCCCTACTAGCGGGACCTCCTACGAGCAGTACTTC.